The 26 T cell receptor beta chains listed next were all sequenced from one sample in a study of HIV-infected patients and healthy controls. cDNA was made from approximately 0.55 ug RNA using alpha and beta constant primers. Alpha and beta chain libraries were made separately by chain-specific third strand synthesis with multiplexing indices. TCRdb ran MiXCR on the 5' RACE reads and lists one entry per CDR3 protein. The sample consists of about 6,000 distinct CDR3 sequences, about a tenth of them appearing once. All unsorted peripheral T cells were captured because whole blood was used without fractionation. The material was blood, obtained before antiretroviral therapy. These receptors were collected from an adult with HIV infection.

This clonotype showed up just a few times. The gene calls are TRBV5-1 and TRBJ2-7; 10 bases match TRBD1. This CDR3 region has 17 residues. The V gene's germline CDR1 is SGHRS and CDR2 YFSETQ. The J segment lost 7 bases and the V segment lost 4 bases, leaving 17 bases of the junction unmatched. The CDR3 is CASSPTGTGVVTREQYF. The CDR3 DNA follows: TGCGCCAGCAGCCCTACCGGGACAGGGGTAGTTACGAGGGAGCAGTACTTC.

By its share, this clonotype is medium-sized. The chain couples TRBV4-1 to TRBJ1-4; D possibly corresponds to TRBD1 (5 bases). The CDR3 loop spans 12 amino acids. CDR1 MGHRA and CDR2 YSYEKL come from the germline V gene. V shed 7 bases and J shed 7 bases, with 10 bases lying between them. CDR3 coding DNA: TGCGCCAGCAATGGGGGGAGTGAAAAACTGTTTTTT. Encoded protein: CASNGGSEKLFF.

By sample share, this clonotype is medium-sized. This chain uses TRBV12-3 or TRBV12-4 with TRBJ1-2; D ambiguous. This CDR3 region has 14 residues. V dropped 6 bases and J dropped 4 bases, with 15 bases sitting between them. The CDR3 nucleotides are TGTGCCAGCAGGGGTATAGCCCCAGGCTATGGCTACACCTTC. This sequence encodes CASRGIAPGYGYTF.

This clonotype was seen repeatedly, ten times or more. The chain recombines TRBV13 with TRBJ2-3; a possible D gene is TRBD2 (7 bases). The length of the CDR3 is 14 residues. Deletions cut 3 bases from V and 6 bases from J, with 13 bases between. The germline V gene encodes CDR1 PRHDT and CDR2 FYEKMQ (reference sequence). The CDR3 reads CASSFTRGADTQYF. The CDR3 DNA reads TGTGCCAGCAGCTTCACCCGGGGGGCCGATACGCAGTATTTT.

V and J are TRBV5-5 and TRBJ2-1; no firm D call. V was shortened by 5 bases and J by 8 bases, with 14 bases between the two germline ends. The CDR3 is made up of 13 amino acids. Germline loops: CDR1 SGHKS, CDR2 YYEKEE (reference sequence). CDR3 nucleotides: TGTGCCAGCAGACCCGCCCCCGTGGATGAGCAGTTCTTC. This sequence encodes CASRPAPVDEQFF.

The chain couples TRBV5-6 to TRBJ2-7, with 12 nucleotides matching TRBD1. Germline V gene data show CDR1 as SGHDT and CDR2 as YYEEEE. V lost 5 bases and J lost 4; bases outside the gene matches: 4. The CDR3 spans 14 residues. The CDR3 DNA is TGTGCCAGCAGACCGGGACAGGGGGCTTACGAGCAGTACTTC. This encodes CASRPGQGAYEQYF.

In its sample, this clonotype was seen many times. V and J are TRBV19 and TRBJ2-1, with D uncertain. CDR1 and CDR2 from the germline V gene are LNHDA and SQIVND (reference sequence). The CDR3 is 13 amino acids. With 3 bases removed from V and 4 bases from J, the gap between germline ends came to 7 bases. CDR3 residues: CASSIAFYNEQFF. The CDR3 DNA follows: TGTGCCAGTAGTATCGCATTTTACAATGAGCAGTTCTTC. The full variable domain, completed using reference TRBV19 and TRBJ2-1, is DGGITQSPKYLFRKEGQNVTLSCEQNLNHDAMYWYRQDPGQGLRLIYYSQIVNDFQKGDIAEGYSVSREKKESFPLTVTSAQKNPTAFYLCASSIAFYNEQFFGPGTRLTVL.

This clonotype is large. The chain employs TRBV11-2 and TRBJ2-7; D remains ambiguous. V dropped 3 bases and J dropped 3 bases, with 3 bases sitting between them. The CDR3 loop spans 11 amino acids. Germline CDR1 reads SGHAT; CDR2 reads FQNNGV. Here the CDR3 DNA reads TGTGCCAGCAGCTTGATCTACGAGCAGTACTTC. This translates into CASSLIYEQYF.

This clonotype is classed as medium-sized. The V and J genes are TRBV9 and TRBJ2-7; D may match TRBD1 or TRBD2 (6 bases each). The V gene's germline CDR1 is SGDLS and CDR2 YYNGEE. The germline V and J ends were trimmed by 2 bases and 5 bases, with 11 bases remaining between them. The CDR3 loop spans 13 amino acids. The CDR3 DNA follows: TGTGCCAGCAGCGTGTCAGGGGAGGACGAGCAGTACTTC. Its translation: CASSVSGEDEQYF. The whole variable domain, remainder taken from reference TRBV9 and TRBJ2-7, is DSGVTQTPKHLITATGQRVTLRCSPRSGDLSVYWYQQSLDQGLQFLIQYYNGEERAKGNILERFSAQQFPDLHSELNLSSLELGDSALYFCASSVSGEDEQYFGPGTRLTVT.

This clonotype was counted many times. V and J are TRBV7-2 and TRBJ2-6; no clear D gene. This CDR3 spans 15 amino acids. CDR1 SGHTA and CDR2 FQGNSA come from the germline V gene. V was shortened by 2 bases and J by 4 bases, with 9 bases between the two germline ends. In DNA form, the CDR3 reads TGTGCCAGCAGCTTAACAGACCCCGGGGCCAACGTCCTGACTTTC. As protein: CASSLTDPGANVLTF.

In its sample, this clonotype ranks as medium-sized. The rearrangement uses TRBV5-1 and TRBJ2-2; TRBD2 aligns across 11 bases. The trim removed 0 bases at V and 6 bases at J, leaving 4 bases unmatched. This CDR3 comprises 16 residues. Per the germline V gene, CDR1 is SGHRS and CDR2 is YFSETQ. CDR3 amino acids: CASSLGLAGGSGELFF. DNA for the CDR3: TGCGCCAGCAGCTTGGGCCTAGCGGGGGGCTCCGGGGAGCTGTTTTTT.

The sample holds one count of this clonotype. The genes are TRBV7-9 and TRBJ1-2; 9 nucleotides match TRBD1. J was trimmed by 0 bases and V by 6 bases; bases with no gene match: 11. The CDR3 has 17 amino acids. From germline, CDR1 is SEHNR and CDR2 FQNEAQ (reference sequence). The CDR3 reads CASRSFGTGTANYGYTF. The DNA for the CDR3 is TGTGCCAGCAGATCCTTTGGGACAGGGACAGCTAACTATGGCTACACCTTC.

This chain connects TRBV6-5 to TRBJ1-6; D perhaps matches TRBD1 (6 bases). There are 15 residues in the CDR3. The ends were cut back, 6 bases at V and 3 bases at J, with 12 bases in the middle. The germline gives CDR1 MNHEY, CDR2 SVGAGI. CDR3 region: CASSPTGYYNSPLHF. The DNA of the CDR3 is TGTGCCAGCAGCCCAACAGGGTACTATAATTCACCCCTCCACTTT.

V usage is TRBV7-6 and J usage is TRBJ2-3, with D perhaps matching TRBD1 (6 bases). The length of the CDR3 is 15 residues. Germline CDR1 reads SGHVS; CDR2 reads FNYEAQ. The V and J ends lost 5 bases and 6 bases respectively, with 18 bases between them. The CDR3 spells CASSPGQLRTDTQYF. Here the CDR3 DNA reads TGTGCCAGCAGCCCCGGACAGCTTCGGACGGATACGCAGTATTTT.

This clonotype ranks as medium-sized. The V gene is TRBV2, the J gene TRBJ2-7; D might be TRBD1 or TRBD2, each matching 5 bases. The CDR3 spans 15 residues. Trimming took 3 bases from V and 2 from J, leaving 14 bases between them. Per the germline V gene, CDR1 is SNHLY and CDR2 is FYNNEI. The CDR3 here is CASSDPFRDPYEQYF. CDR3 nucleotide sequence: TGTGCCAGCAGTGACCCATTCCGGGACCCCTACGAGCAGTACTTC.

The genes are TRBV5-1 and TRBJ1-5; TRBD1 matches 8 bases. The V gene's germline CDR1 is SGHRS and CDR2 YFSETQ. This CDR3 is built from 15 residues. After removal of 4 bases from V and 4 bases from J, the junction contained 7 bases not matched to a gene. The CDR3 reads CASSQTGGGNQPQHF. DNA of the CDR3: TGCGCCAGCAGCCAAACAGGGGGAGGAAATCAGCCCCAGCATTTT. Variable domain in full (rest from reference TRBV5-1 and TRBJ1-5): KAGVTQTPRYLIKTRGQQVTLSCSPISGHRSVSWYQQTPGQGLQFLFEYFSETQRNKGNFPGRFSGRQFSNSRSEMNVSTLELGDSALYLCASSQTGGGNQPQHFGDGTRLSIL.

Many counts were recorded for this clonotype. This CDR3 reads CASSIPGSETQYF. The CDR3 nucleotides read TGTGCCAGCAGTATCCCGGGATCTGAGACCCAGTACTTC. The rearrangement links TRBV27 to TRBJ2-5; D is possibly TRBD2 (5 bases). Germline-derived CDR1 and CDR2 are MNHEY and SMNVEV (reference sequence). V was clipped by 5 bases and J by 5 bases, with 12 bases between them. The length of the CDR3 is 13 residues.

This clonotype has ten or more counts. The chain employs TRBV6-6 and TRBJ1-2, with a weak D call TRBD1 (5 bases). This CDR3 region has 14 residues. V lost 7 bases and J 4 bases, leaving 16 bases between the germline ends. Germline loops: CDR1 MNHNY, CDR2 SVGAGI (reference sequence). In nucleotides, the CDR3 is TGTGCCAGCACCTTCAGGGATCCCCTCTATGGCTACACCTTC. As protein: CASTFRDPLYGYTF.

By share of the sample, this clonotype is medium-sized. The chain joins TRBV12-3 or TRBV12-4 to TRBJ1-5; 8 bases match TRBD1. The CDR3 has 14 amino acids. After removal of 7 bases from V and 3 bases from J, the junction contained 5 bases not matched to a gene. CDR3 amino acids: CASTPTGVNQPQHF. CDR3 coding DNA: TGTGCCAGCACCCCGACAGGGGTCAATCAGCCCCAGCATTTT.

This chain uses TRBV5-1 with TRBJ1-2; D unresolved. The germline V and J ends were trimmed by 1 base and 2 bases, with 9 bases remaining between them. Germline CDR1 SGHRS, CDR2 YFSETQ. The CDR3 contains 14 residues. CDR3 loop: CASSLKTENYGYTF. CDR3 nucleotides: TGCGCCAGCAGCTTGAAAACAGAGAACTATGGCTACACCTTC.

This clonotype qualifies as medium-sized. V and J are TRBV11-2 and TRBJ1-1; weak D call: TRBD1 (6 bases). The CDR3 is made up of 16 amino acids. CDR1 is SGHAT and CDR2 is FQNNGV in the germline V gene. Trimming removed 4 bases at V and 3 bases at J, with 18 bases between. The CDR3 here is CASSSPGQQFDTEAFF. The CDR3 region has the DNA TGTGCCAGCAGCTCACCGGGACAACAATTTGACACTGAAGCTTTCTTT.

Relative to its sample, this clonotype is medium-sized. The rearrangement links TRBV18 to TRBJ2-3; 7 nucleotides align to TRBD1. CDR1 is KGHSH, CDR2 LQKENI, per germline. CDR3 length: 15 residues. V lost 2 bases to trimming and J lost 3 bases; unmatched junction nucleotides: 5. The CDR3 loop reads CASSPEQGSTDTQYF. Here the CDR3 DNA reads TGTGCCAGCTCACCAGAACAGGGGTCGACAGATACGCAGTATTTT.

As concerns this clonotype: Germline and junction disagree at one end, which may indicate a read error. V gene TRBV9 combines with J gene TRBJ1-1; possibly TRBD1 for D (5 bases). CDR1 and CDR2 from the germline V gene are SGDLS and YYNGEE. CDR3 size: 17 residues. For the CDR3, the DNA is TGTGCCGGCAGCAGTTGGACATCGGGGTCCGGACACCAAGGGGCTTTCTTT. It encodes CAGSSWTSGSGHQGAFF.

This clonotype is judged medium-sized. The J gene is TRBJ1-2, the V gene TRBV7-9; D not resolved. This CDR3 contains 16 residues. The germline V and J ends were trimmed by 0 bases and 0 bases, with 11 bases remaining between them. Germline CDR1 SEHNR, CDR2 FQNEAQ (reference sequence). Here the CDR3 reads CASSLAATDSNYGYTF. The CDR3 DNA sequence: TGTGCCAGCAGCTTAGCGGCCACAGATTCTAACTATGGCTACACCTTC.

V and J are TRBV6-1 and TRBJ2-3; a weak D match, TRBD2 (6 bases). The CDR3 covers 14 residues. Germline CDR1 reads MNHNS; CDR2 reads SASEGT. V was trimmed by 4 bases and J by 6 bases, leaving 14 bases between them. The CDR3 DNA is TGTGCCAGCAGTGTGGGAAGGGGACTGGATACGCAGTATTTT. Amino acid sequence: CASSVGRGLDTQYF.

This clonotype was seen at least ten times. V and J are TRBV5-1 and TRBJ1-1; no firm D call. CDR3 size: 14 residues. Trimming took 3 bases from V and 5 from J, leaving 14 bases between them. CDR1 is SGHRS, CDR2 YFSETQ, per germline. The DNA for the CDR3 is TGCGCCAGCAGCTCCGACGCGGGTGGGACTGAAGCTTTCTTT. This codes for CASSSDAGGTEAFF.